The 20 T cell receptor beta chains in this list originate from one sample, sequenced in a study of siplizumab effects on memory and regulatory T cells. TCRdb's table, derived via immunoSEQ multiplex PCR, lists solely in-frame clones and lacks some. Of some 100,000 clones in the sample, approximately 94% were seen once. Input material: Tregs sorted from blood. The receptors derive from a human donor in good health.

The chain has TRBV6-5 and TRBJ1-1, with unresolved D. The germline V and J ends were trimmed by 6 bases and 4 bases, with 12 bases remaining between them. Germline V gives CDR1 MNHEY, CDR2 SVGAGI. The CDR3 consists of 13 residues. CDR3 sequence: CASSPQVSTEAFF. CDR3 nucleotide sequence: TGTGCCAGCAGCCCGCAGGTTAGCACTGAAGCTTTCTTT.

The chain links TRBV27 to TRBJ2-2; D not resolved. Germline V gene sequence: CDR1 MNHEY, CDR2 SMNVEV (reference sequence). With 7 bases removed from V and 3 bases from J, the gap between germline ends came to 15 bases. The CDR3 is 15 residues long. CDR3 DNA: TGTGCCAGCAATCTCAGTGGCGGCTACACCGGGGAGCTGTTTTTT. It encodes CASNLSGGYTGELFF.

The chain couples TRBV5-4 to TRBJ2-1, with TRBD1 as a possible D gene (5 bases). V lost 4 bases and J 0 bases, leaving 11 bases between the germline ends. The CDR3 contains 15 residues. Germline CDR1 is SGHNT and CDR2 is YYREEE (reference sequence). The DNA of the CDR3 is TGTGCCAGCAGCCTGGACATCGGCTCCTACAATGAGCAGTTCTTC. This gives the protein CASSLDIGSYNEQFF.

The V gene is TRBV29-1, the J gene TRBJ2-7, with a tentative D call TRBD2 (6 bases). CDR1 SQVTM and CDR2 ANQGSEA come from the germline V gene. Trimming left V 6 bases short and J 4 bases short, with 22 bases between. The CDR3 is 15 residues long. In nucleotides, the CDR3 is TGCAGCGTGGGAAAAAGGGAGTCGGGACTGTACGAGCAGTACTTC. As protein: CSVGKRESGLYEQYF.

This sequence joins TRBV12-5 and TRBJ1-2; D is unresolved. The V gene lost 2 bases and the J gene lost 3 bases, with 4 bases spanning the gap. The CDR3 sequence is 12 residues long. In germline, CDR1 is LGHNT, CDR2 FRNRAP. The chain's CDR3 is CASGLNDYGYTF. The CDR3 DNA is TGTGCTAGTGGTTTGAACGACTATGGCTACACCTTC.

This chain uses TRBV13 with TRBJ2-7; maybe TRBD1 (6 bases). The germline V gene has CDR1 PRHDT and CDR2 FYEKMQ (reference sequence). Trimming cost V 6 bases and J 7 bases, with 19 bases left between them. The CDR3 length is 14 residues. CDR3 nucleotides: TGTGCCAGCAGGCCTCGGGACAAGTCGGGGGAGCAGTACTTC. Translation gives CASRPRDKSGEQYF.

Here the CDR3 DNA reads TGCAGTGCTAGGCGCGGCGGTGAGCAGTTCTTC. Translated: CSARRGGEQFF. The rearrangement joins TRBV20-1 to TRBJ2-1; D ambiguous. Trimming shortened V by 3 bases and J by 9 bases, and 9 bases separated the two germline ends. Germline values: CDR1 DFQATT, CDR2 SNEGSKA (reference sequence). CDR3 length: 11 residues.

The chain has TRBV19 and TRBJ2-7; no clear D. The CDR3 is 15 amino acids. Trimming took off 3 bases at V and 0 bases at J, with 12 bases between the two ends. CDR1 and CDR2 from the germline V gene are LNHDA and SQIVND (reference sequence). The CDR3 protein is CASSMGRSSSYEQYF. The DNA for the CDR3 is TGTGCCAGTAGTATGGGCAGGTCGAGCTCCTACGAGCAGTACTTC. The variable domain in full, with the rest retrieved from reference TRBV19 and TRBJ2-7, is DGGITQSPKYLFRKEGQNVTLSCEQNLNHDAMYWYRQDPGQGLRLIYYSQIVNDFQKGDIAEGYSVSREKKESFPLTVTSAQKNPTAFYLCASSMGRSSSYEQYFGPGTRLTVT.

The chain employs TRBV28 and TRBJ2-7, with a weak D call TRBD1 (5 bases). The CDR3 has 12 residues. Trimming took off 4 bases at V and 5 bases at J, with 9 bases between the two ends. Germline V lookup: CDR1 MDHEN, CDR2 SYDVKM. DNA of the CDR3: TGTGCCAGCAGTTCCAGGGTCCACGAGCAGTACTTC. Translation gives CASSSRVHEQYF. Combining the CDR3 with reference TRBV28 and TRBJ2-7 gives the whole variable domain DVKVTQSSRYLVKRTGEKVFLECVQDMDHENMFWYRQDPGLGLRLIYFSYDVKMKEKGDIPEGYSVSREKKERFSLILESASTNQTSMYLCASSSRVHEQYFGPGTRLTVT.

This clone has more than one count but fewer than ten. The CDR3 region has the DNA TGCGCCAGCAGCTTACGTAGCCGGGACAATGAGCAGTTCTTC. It is translated as CASSLRSRDNEQFF. The V and J genes are TRBV5-1 and TRBJ2-1; D not resolved. Trimming removed 2 bases at V and 5 bases at J, with 11 bases between. Germline CDR1 is SGHRS and CDR2 is YFSETQ. The CDR3 has 14 amino acids.

The chain couples TRBV6-5 to TRBJ2-2; D remains unclear. V lost 6 bases and J 5 bases, leaving 4 bases between the germline ends. The CDR3 is made up of 11 amino acids. CDR1 is MNHEY and CDR2 is SVGAGI in the germline V gene. The CDR3 is CASRRTGELFF. The CDR3 nucleotides are TGTGCCAGCAGGAGGACCGGGGAGCTGTTTTTT.

V is TRBV7-9 and J is TRBJ2-7; no clear D gene. Germline-derived CDR1 and CDR2 are SEHNR and FQNEAQ (reference sequence). V was pared by 1 base and J by 3 bases, with 4 bases between. This CDR3 region has 12 residues. The CDR3: CASSLVGYEQYF. Here the CDR3 DNA reads TGTGCCAGCAGCTTAGTGGGCTACGAGCAGTACTTC. The full variable domain, in which reference TRBV7-9 and TRBJ2-7 provide the parts outside the CDR3, is DTGVSQNPRHKITKRGQNVTFRCDPISEHNRLYWYRQTLGQGPEFLTYFQNEAQLEKSRLLSDRFSAERPKGSFSTLEIQRTEQGDSAMYLCASSLVGYEQYFGPGTRLTVT.

The chain has TRBV6-4 and TRBJ2-3; D ambiguous. The CDR3 covers 14 residues. V was trimmed by 4 bases and J by 4 bases, leaving 12 bases between them. Germline CDR1 and CDR2: MRHNA and SNTAGT. CDR3 amino acids: CASSVLPRADTQYF. The DNA for the CDR3 is TGTGCCAGCAGTGTTTTACCTAGGGCAGATACGCAGTATTTT.

In this sample, this clone turned up once. The genes are TRBV6-1 and TRBJ2-7, with TRBD2 identical over 8 bases. The CDR3 covers 16 residues. Germline V gene sequence: CDR1 MNHNS, CDR2 SASEGT. V lost 0 bases and J lost 3; bases outside the gene matches: 7. CDR3 DNA: TGTGCCAGCAGTGAAGCGGGGGCGGGAGGAAGCTACGAGCAGTACTTC. Translation gives CASSEAGAGGSYEQYF.

The chain combines TRBV4-1 with TRBJ2-2, with D maybe TRBD1 (5 bases). Trimming left V 1 base short and J 0 bases short, with 21 bases between. Germline CDR1 MGHRA, CDR2 YSYEKL. There are 20 residues in the CDR3. CDR3 sequence: CASSQGLQGWARSNTGELFF. The DNA of the CDR3 is TGCGCCAGCAGCCAAGGCCTTCAGGGTTGGGCGCGTTCGAACACCGGGGAGCTGTTTTTT.

This rearrangement joins TRBV9 to TRBJ1-5; D is ambiguous. The V end was cut by 0 bases, the J end by 0 bases, with 4 bases between. Germline values: CDR1 SGDLS, CDR2 YYNGEE. The CDR3 length is 14 residues. The CDR3 spells CASSVDNSNQPQHF. The CDR3 DNA follows: TGTGCCAGCAGCGTAGACAATAGCAATCAGCCCCAGCATTTT.

The chain employs TRBV5-4 and TRBJ2-2; D is possibly TRBD1 (7 bases). The length of the CDR3 is 19 residues. Trimming left V 2 bases short and J 0 bases short, with 20 bases between. Germline CDR1 and CDR2: SGHNT and YYREEE (reference sequence). CDR3 nucleotide sequence: TGTGCCAGCAGCTTTAAGGGGGCGAAAGCGGGCTCGAACACCGGGGAGCTGTTTTTT. It translates to CASSFKGAKAGSNTGELFF.

The CDR3 loop is CASSLRGLASNEQFF. The DNA for the CDR3 is TGTGCCAGCAGCTTGAGGGGACTAGCGTCCAATGAGCAGTTCTTC. The J gene is TRBJ2-1, the V gene TRBV5-4; 10 nucleotides align to TRBD2. Germline trimming cut 1 base from V and 6 bases from J; bases unmatched to any gene: 4. The CDR3 has 15 residues. CDR1 and CDR2 from the germline V gene are SGHNT and YYREEE (reference sequence).

The chain recombines TRBV18 with TRBJ2-2; a possible D gene is TRBD2 (6 bases). V shed 4 bases and J shed 4 bases, with 25 bases lying between them. Germline V gene sequence: CDR1 KGHSH, CDR2 LQKENI. The CDR3 is 19 amino acids. The CDR3 DNA sequence: TGTGCCAGCTCACTAACGGGGTCGTTACGAGCGGGTCTCACCGGGGAGCTGTTTTTT. It is translated as CASSLTGSLRAGLTGELFF.

This clone was recorded once. The V and J genes are TRBV10-2 and TRBJ2-6; D perhaps matches TRBD2 (6 bases). Germline V CDR1 and CDR2: WSHSY, SAAADI. V lost 3 bases to trimming and J lost 4 bases, with 13 bases between them. The CDR3 is 16 amino acids. CDR3 DNA sequence: TGCGCCAGCAGTGACGTGGGACTCACCGGGGCCAACGTCCTGACTTTC. Its translation is CASSDVGLTGANVLTF.